The 5 T cell receptor beta chains reported below all come from one sample, sequenced in a study of blood T cell repertoires in COVID-19. The data were produced by immunoSEQ multiplex PCR, yet TCRdb's version contains in-frame clones alone and is incomplete. This table has approximately 170,000 clones, more than 65% appearing once. The sequencing input was peripheral blood. The receptors were gathered from an elderly woman with active or convalescent COVID-19.

The gene calls are TRBV5-1 and TRBJ2-1, with TRBD2 identical over 9 bases. V was pared by 0 bases and J by 9 bases, with 4 bases of the junction left unmatched. Germline CDR1 is SGHRS and CDR2 is YFSETQ. This CDR3 contains 14 residues. The CDR3 sequence is CASSLDPSGAEQFF. In DNA form, the CDR3 reads TGCGCCAGCAGCTTGGATCCTAGCGGGGCTGAGCAGTTCTTC.

The chain joins TRBV7-3 to TRBJ1-1; no clear D. V was shortened by 2 bases and J by 0 bases, with 7 bases between the two germline ends. The CDR3 runs 14 residues. In germline, CDR1 is SGHTA, CDR2 FQGTGA. The CDR3 loop reads CASSLVRMNTEAFF. The CDR3 coding sequence is TGTGCCAGCAGCTTAGTCAGAATGAACACTGAAGCTTTCTTT.

This sequence joins TRBV7-9 and TRBJ2-3, with 11 bases matching TRBD2. The CDR3 is 15 residues long. V lost 5 bases and J lost 3; bases outside the gene matches: 4. Looked up from germline, CDR1 is SEHNR and CDR2 is FQNEAQ (reference sequence). CDR3 coding DNA: TGTGCCAGCAGCCTACTAGCGGGAGATACAGATACGCAGTATTTT. Protein product: CASSLLAGDTDTQYF.

This clone was found once. The gene calls are TRBV5-4 and TRBJ1-4; 9 nucleotides match TRBD1. J was trimmed by 7 bases and V by 4 bases; bases with no gene match: 8. The CDR3 runs 15 residues. Per the germline V gene, CDR1 is SGHNT and CDR2 is YYREEE (reference sequence). CDR3 sequence: CASSPTGTGSEKLFF. The CDR3 DNA sequence: TGTGCCAGCAGCCCAACCGGGACAGGGAGTGAAAAACTGTTTTTT.

The chain has TRBV6-6 and TRBJ1-2; the D is unclear. Germline V gives CDR1 MNHNY, CDR2 SVGAGI (reference sequence). V was clipped by 2 bases and J by 4 bases, with 14 bases between them. The CDR3 length is 15 residues. Here the CDR3 DNA reads TGTGCCAGCAGTTACGGGCTTGGCAACCGCTATGGCTACACCTTC. Translated: CASSYGLGNRYGYTF.